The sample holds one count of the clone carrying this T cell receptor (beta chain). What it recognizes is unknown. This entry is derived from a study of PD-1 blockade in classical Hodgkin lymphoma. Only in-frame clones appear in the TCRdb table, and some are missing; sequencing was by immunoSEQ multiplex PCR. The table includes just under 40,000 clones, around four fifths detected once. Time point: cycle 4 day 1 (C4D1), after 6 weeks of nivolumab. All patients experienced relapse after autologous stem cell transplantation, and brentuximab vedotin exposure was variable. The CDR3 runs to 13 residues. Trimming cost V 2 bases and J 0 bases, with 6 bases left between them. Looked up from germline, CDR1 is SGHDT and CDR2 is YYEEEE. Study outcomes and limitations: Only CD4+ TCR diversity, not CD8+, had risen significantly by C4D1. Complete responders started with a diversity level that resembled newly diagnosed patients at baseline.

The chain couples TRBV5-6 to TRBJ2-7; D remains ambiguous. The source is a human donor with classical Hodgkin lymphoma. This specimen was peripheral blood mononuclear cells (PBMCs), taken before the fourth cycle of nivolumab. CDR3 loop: CASSFSDSYEQYF. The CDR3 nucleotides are TGTGCCAGCAGCTTTTCCGACTCCTACGAGCAGTACTTC.